One sample yielded the 24 T cell receptor beta chains listed below, sequenced in a study of neurological immune-mediated disorders. TCRdb redid the calling of the 5' RACE reads with MiXCR, one entry per CDR3 protein. Counted here are about 21,000 distinct CDR3 sequences, 5% to 7% occurring once; the ten biggest clones make up approximately 49%. Sequencing was performed on CD8+ T cells from blood. All receptors derive from a man aged 18 to 29 in good health.

There are many counts of this clonotype. This chain uses TRBV5-1 with TRBJ2-2; TRBD1 is a possible D gene (6 bases). Germline V gene data show CDR1 as SGHRS and CDR2 as YFSETQ. CDR3 length equals 15 residues. The V gene lost 3 bases and the J gene lost 5 bases, with 14 bases spanning the gap. CDR3 sequence: CASSWIPQGTGELFF. The CDR3 coding sequence is TGCGCCAGCAGCTGGATACCTCAGGGGACCGGGGAGCTGTTTTTT.

V and J are TRBV12-2 and TRBJ1-6. TRBV12-2 is a listed pseudogene. CDR3 length: 15 residues. Here the CDR3 DNA reads TGTGCAAGTCGCTTAGTAACGAACGGCCCTGGACCCCTCCACTTT. Protein product: CASRLVTNGPGPLHF.

This sequence joins TRBV6-4 and TRBJ2-1, with D unclear. Germline V CDR1 and CDR2: MRHNA, SNTAGT. The CDR3 is made up of 12 amino acids. Trimming took off 6 bases at V and 2 bases at J, with 5 bases between the two ends. CDR3 sequence reads: CASSDAYNEQFF. DNA of the CDR3: TGTGCCAGCAGCGACGCCTACAATGAGCAGTTCTTC.

This clonotype was seen at least ten times. The V gene is TRBV5-5, the J gene TRBJ1-2; no clear D gene. V was cut by 1 base and J by 2 bases, with 9 bases left in between. CDR3 length: 14 residues. Germline V CDR1 and CDR2: SGHKS, YYEKEE (reference sequence). The CDR3 here is CASSLLGENYGYTF. The CDR3 DNA sequence: TGTGCCAGCAGCTTGTTGGGAGAGAACTATGGCTACACCTTC.

The rearrangement uses TRBV20-1 and TRBJ2-2; D gene uncertain. This CDR3 comprises 13 residues. The V gene's germline CDR1 is DFQATT and CDR2 SNEGSKA (reference sequence). V lost 8 bases and J 1 base, leaving 11 bases between the germline ends. The CDR3 loop is CSFGRVNTGELFF. The CDR3 nucleotides read TGCAGTTTTGGACGGGTGAACACCGGGGAGCTGTTTTTT.

This clonotype was seen many times. J is TRBJ2-3 and V is TRBV6-4; tentatively, D is TRBD1 (5 bases). Trimming took off 3 bases at V and 1 base at J, with 8 bases between the two ends. The CDR3 is made up of 14 amino acids. Germline assignment: CDR1 MRHNA and CDR2 SNTAGT. This CDR3 is CASSEGVGTDTQYF. The DNA of the CDR3 is TGTGCCAGCAGTGAAGGGGTGGGCACAGATACGCAGTATTTT.

On this clonotype itself: Relative to the germline gene, one junction end is altered; a read error may explain this. The chain couples TRBV15 to TRBJ1-2, with 11 positions matching TRBD1. The germline CDR1 and CDR2 sequences are LNHNV and YYDKDF (reference sequence). The CDR3 has 15 residues. CDR3 loop: CATSLRTGGIVVYTF. For the CDR3, the DNA is TGTGCCACCAGCCTACGGACAGGGGGCATCGTAGTCTACACCTTT.

This clonotype was counted a few times. The chain uses TRBV5-5 and TRBJ1-1, with D possibly being TRBD1 (5 bases). Germline CDR1 and CDR2: SGHKS and YYEKEE (reference sequence). Trimming pared 2 bases from V and 1 base from J, leaving 6 bases between. The CDR3 totals 13 residues. CDR3 sequence reads: CASSFGQNTEAFF. The CDR3 nucleotides are TGTGCCAGCAGCTTCGGACAGAACACTGAAGCTTTCTTT.

This clonotype occurred many times. Written as DNA, the CDR3 is TGTGCCAGCAGCTCGCCGGGTTCTAAAGAGACCCAGTACTTC. Protein product: CASSSPGSKETQYF. The chain uses TRBV7-8 and TRBJ2-5; the D is unclear. The CDR3 is 14 amino acids. Germline V gives CDR1 SGHVS, CDR2 FQNEAQ. The V and J ends lost 4 bases and 3 bases respectively, with 12 bases between them.

The sample holds many counts of this clonotype. A junction end diverges from the germline sequence, so it may reflect a read error. CDR3 in amino acids: CSARELAGRYNEQFF. CDR3 DNA sequence: TGCAGTGCTAGAGAGCTAGCGGGACGTTACAATGAGCAGTTTTTC. V and J are TRBV20-1 and TRBJ2-1; the match to TRBD2 covers 9 bases. The CDR3 consists of 15 residues. In germline, CDR1 is DFQATT, CDR2 SNEGSKA (reference sequence).

In its sample, this clonotype was seen many times. The V call is TRBV27, the J call TRBJ1-5; D is unclear. The CDR3 is made up of 12 amino acids. Trimming removed 2 bases from V and 7 bases from J, with 6 bases in between. Germline CDR1 reads MNHEY; CDR2 reads SMNVEV (reference sequence). The CDR3 nucleotides are TGTGCCAGCAGTTTAGCGGGGCAGCCCCAGCATTTT. Its translation is CASSLAGQPQHF.

This clonotype was counted at least ten times. Here the CDR3 DNA reads TGTGCCACCGCGTACGGAAAAGAAGCTTTCTTT. Its translation is CATAYGKEAFF. The genes are TRBV12-3 or TRBV12-4 and TRBJ1-1; no definite D call. V dropped 10 bases and J dropped 8 bases, with 14 bases sitting between them. There are 11 residues in the CDR3.

This clonotype was observed a few times. The CDR3 does not close with the conserved phenylalanine or tryptophan, likely indicating a read error. The chain is built from TRBV7-8 and TRBJ2-7; D gene unclear. The CDR3 extends over 12 amino acids. The germline V gene encodes CDR1 SGHVS and CDR2 FQNEAQ. CDR3 DNA: TGTGCCGGCAGCTCCAGCTCCTACGAGCAGTACTTA. Amino acid sequence: CAGSSSSYEQYL.

This clonotype occurred many times. This chain joins TRBV21-1 and TRBJ2-1; the DNA was not compared with TRBD1, the D call given in the table. TRBV21-1 has pseudogene status. CDR3 length: 15 amino acids. The CDR3 DNA sequence: TGTGCCGGACACAACCAGGGGGCTACCTACAATGAGCAGTTCTTC. This sequence encodes CAGHNQGATYNEQFF.

This clonotype was observed many times. The chain has TRBV5-6 and TRBJ2-5; the D is unclear. The CDR3 covers 13 residues. The V end was cut by 3 bases, the J end by 5 bases, with 11 bases between. Per germline, CDR1 SGHDT and CDR2 YYEEEE. CDR3 amino acids: CASSWWVAETQYF. CDR3 in DNA: TGTGCCAGCAGCTGGTGGGTTGCCGAGACCCAGTACTTC.

This clonotype showed up many times. V and J are TRBV25-1 and TRBJ2-2, with unresolved D. V was pared by 3 bases and J by 2 bases, with 4 bases between. Germline V lookup: CDR1 MGHDK, CDR2 SYGVNS. The CDR3 is 13 residues long. CDR3: CASSDGNTGELFF. The CDR3 nucleotides are TGTGCCAGCAGTGACGGCAACACCGGGGAGCTGTTTTTT.

This clonotype came up many times. One end of the junction fails to match germline, which may point to a read error. The V gene is TRBV7-2, the J gene TRBJ2-7, with D possibly called TRBD1 or TRBD2 (6 bases each). There are 17 residues in the CDR3. From germline, CDR1 is SGHTA and CDR2 FQGNSA. As DNA, the CDR3 is TGTGCCAGCAGTTTAGGGGGGCCTGGGGTATACCAGCGGGAGCAGTACTTC. Amino acid sequence: CASSLGGPGVYQREQYF.

This clonotype was seen at least ten times. V is TRBV20-1 and J is TRBJ2-7; a possible D gene is TRBD1 (6 bases). This CDR3 is 14 amino acids long. V was trimmed by 0 bases and J by 3 bases, leaving 12 bases between them. Germline CDR1 and CDR2: DFQATT and SNEGSKA (reference sequence). CDR3 amino acids: CSARDRDTRYEQYF. Here the CDR3 DNA reads TGCAGTGCTAGAGATCGGGACACCCGCTACGAGCAGTACTTC.

This clonotype was counted at least ten times. The J gene is TRBJ2-1, the V gene TRBV6-6; D uncertain. The CDR3 is 13 residues long. The ends were cut back, 2 bases at V and 6 bases at J, with 8 bases in the middle. The germline CDR1 and CDR2 sequences are MNHNY and SVGAGI (reference sequence). CDR3 nucleotides: TGTGCCAGCAGTTACGAAATACTCAATGAGCAGTTCTTC. Encoded protein: CASSYEILNEQFF.

This clonotype has a count of ten or more. V and J are TRBV12-3 or TRBV12-4 and TRBJ2-1; D is possibly TRBD1 or TRBD2 (5 bases each). Trimming pared 6 bases from V and 2 bases from J, leaving 8 bases between. This CDR3 is 13 amino acids long. The DNA of the CDR3 is TGTGCCAGCAGGAGGGACCCCTACAATGAGCAGTTCTTC. It specifies CASRRDPYNEQFF.

This clonotype occurred many times. V usage is TRBV4-1 and J usage is TRBJ2-1, with 7 bases matching TRBD2. Trimming at V came to 1 base and at J to 3 bases, leaving 6 bases not matched to a gene. CDR3 length: 16 amino acids. Germline CDR1 reads MGHRA; CDR2 reads YSYEKL. The CDR3 coding sequence is TGCGCCAGCAGCCAAGTGGGCCTAGCGGACTACAATGAGCAGTTCTTC. Its protein is CASSQVGLADYNEQFF.

This clonotype was seen many times. The chain has TRBV13 and TRBJ1-1; tentative D call: TRBD1 (6 bases). The CDR3 length is 14 residues. V was cut by 5 bases and J by 0 bases, with 10 bases left in between. CDR1 PRHDT and CDR2 FYEKMQ come from the germline V gene (reference sequence). The CDR3 sequence is CASSPRGMNTEAFF. The DNA of the CDR3 is TGTGCCAGCAGCCCCAGGGGAATGAACACTGAAGCTTTCTTT.

This clonotype was counted many times. The V gene is TRBV3-1, the J gene TRBJ2-2; 7 positions match TRBD1. The ends lost 4 bases at V and 6 bases at J; junction bases unmatched: 11. Germline CDR1 is LGHDT and CDR2 is YNNKEL (reference sequence). The CDR3 is 16 residues long. The CDR3 nucleotides are TGTGCCAGCAGCCCCCTTCGACAGGGCGGCGCCGGGGAGCTGTTTTTT. Translation: CASSPLRQGGAGELFF.

This sequence joins TRBV4-2 and TRBJ2-6, with D perhaps matching TRBD2 (5 bases). Looked up from germline, CDR1 is LGHNA and CDR2 is YNFKEQ. V lost 0 bases and J lost 4, with 10 bases in between. The CDR3 sequence is 16 residues long. CDR3 sequence reads: CASSQDQSSGANVLTF. CDR3 nucleotide sequence: TGTGCCAGCAGCCAAGATCAGTCTAGCGGGGCCAACGTCCTGACTTTC.